This T cell receptor (beta chain) derives from a study of OX40 agonist ivuxolimab in advanced cancers. Study findings and constraints: With doses of 0.1-3.0 mg/kg, partial responders showed among the lowest clonal expansion. Which antigen the expanded peripheral T cells recognized is unknown. Clones of CD4+ and CD8+ blood T cells grew by week 6 at doses of 0.1 to 3.0 mg/kg.

Using immunoSEQ multiplex PCR, the repertoire was profiled, and TCRdb retains in-frame clones only, with some absent. The sample yields 52,000 or so clones, over 90% seen once. The V segment lost 3 bases and the J segment 10 bases; nucleotides outside the gene matches: 3. The CDR3 contains 12 residues. In germline, CDR1 is SGHAT, CDR2 FQNNGV. Points on this clone: Its antigen is currently unknown.

Sequenced here: CD4+ or CD8+ T cells sorted from blood, sampled in a trial of the OX40 agonist ivuxolimab. The chain combines TRBV11-2 with TRBJ2-1, with 7 bases identical to TRBD2. The receptor was derived from an adult with an advanced solid tumor such as melanoma, head and neck, liver or kidney cancer. The CDR3 protein is CASSFDSGEQFF. The CDR3 coding sequence is TGTGCCAGCAGCTTCGATAGCGGGGAGCAGTTCTTC.